The 23 T cell receptor beta chains in this list originate from one sample, sequenced in a study of blood T cell repertoires in COVID-19. Here immunoSEQ multiplex PCR was the method, and the copy in TCRdb shows in-frame clones only, minus some. The sample shows hundreds of thousands of clones, approximately 91% of them seen only once. Material: PBMCs or T cells enriched from blood (not recorded which). The receptors shown here come from a man in his sixties who had recovered from COVID-19.

The chain has TRBV2 and TRBJ2-3; D not certain. Per the germline V gene, CDR1 is SNHLY and CDR2 is FYNNEI. Trimming removed 6 bases from V and 0 bases from J, with 13 bases in between. The CDR3 is 15 residues long. CDR3 in DNA: TGTGCCAGCAGCGGCGACAAGTCTAGCACAGATACGCAGTATTTT. Its protein is CASSGDKSSTDTQYF.

The chain is built from TRBV7-2 and TRBJ2-5, with TRBD2 matching 8 bases. Looked up from germline, CDR1 is SGHTA and CDR2 is FQGNSA. This CDR3 region has 14 residues. J gave up 4 bases and V 3 bases, and 4 bases lay outside the gene matches. The CDR3 spells CASSFRLAGETQYF. CDR3 DNA sequence: TGTGCCAGCAGCTTCCGGCTAGCGGGAGAGACCCAGTACTTC. The whole variable domain, remainder taken from reference TRBV7-2 and TRBJ2-5, is GAGVSQSPSNKVTEKGKDVELRCDPISGHTALYWYRQSLGQGLEFLIYFQGNSAPDKSGLPSDRFSAERTGGSVSTLTIQRTQQEDSAVYLCASSFRLAGETQYFGPGTRLLVL.

J is TRBJ2-7 and V is TRBV30; 12 nucleotides line up with TRBD1. Germline-derived CDR1 and CDR2 are GTSNPN and SVGIG (reference sequence). The length of the CDR3 is 15 residues. V shed 5 bases, J shed 2 bases, and the junction held 7 bases outside the gene matches. Here the CDR3 DNA reads TGTGCCTGGGCGATCGGGACAGGGGGCACCTACGAGCAGTACTTC. As protein: CAWAIGTGGTYEQYF.

This clone was detected only once. The genes are TRBV5-1 and TRBJ2-7; TRBD2 agrees at 8 bases. The trim removed 1 base at V and 5 bases at J, leaving 11 bases unmatched. The length of the CDR3 is 16 residues. CDR1 is SGHRS and CDR2 is YFSETQ in the germline V gene. The chain's CDR3 is CASSLFSGEVPHEQYF. The CDR3 coding sequence is TGCGCCAGCAGCTTGTTTAGCGGGGAGGTCCCACACGAGCAGTACTTC.

The chain's CDR3 is CASSLVGTGSYEQYF. The CDR3 region has the DNA TGTGCCAGCAGCTTGGTGGGGACAGGGTCCTACGAGCAGTACTTC. The chain carries TRBV7-9 and TRBJ2-7; 9 nucleotides match TRBD1. After removal of 3 bases from V and 1 base from J, the junction contained 4 bases not matched to a gene. This CDR3 region has 15 residues. CDR1 is SEHNR and CDR2 is FQNEAQ in the germline V gene (reference sequence).

This clone came up a few times. The chain uses TRBV19 and TRBJ1-5; possible D gene TRBD1, 6 bases. V dropped 4 bases and J dropped 0 bases, with 16 bases sitting between them. The CDR3 has 17 residues. Germline loops: CDR1 LNHDA, CDR2 SQIVND (reference sequence). The CDR3 sequence is CASSSNRDSYSNQPQHF. The CDR3 nucleotides are TGTGCCAGTAGTAGCAACAGGGATTCGTATAGCAATCAGCCCCAGCATTTT.

The chain employs TRBV9 and TRBJ2-7; D may be TRBD2 (6 bases). Germline lookup yields CDR1 SGDLS and CDR2 YYNGEE. The V end lost 2 bases, the J end lost 3 bases, and 12 bases lay between the germline ends. This CDR3 has 14 residues. The CDR3 coding sequence is TGTGCCAGCAGCGTGGGGCGCGGGAACTACGAGCAGTACTTC. Encoded protein: CASSVGRGNYEQYF.

V usage is TRBV5-4 and J usage is TRBJ2-2, with 9 bases matching TRBD1. The junction had 14 bases not matched to a gene; V was cut back by 4 bases and J by 7 bases. CDR1 is SGHNT, CDR2 YYREEE, per germline (reference sequence). The length of the CDR3 is 17 residues. Here the CDR3 reads CASSPPGQGPVGGELFF. The CDR3 DNA sequence: TGTGCCAGCAGCCCCCCGGGACAGGGTCCCGTCGGCGGGGAGCTGTTTTTT.

This sequence joins TRBV28 and TRBJ2-5; tentative D call: TRBD2 (6 bases). V was clipped by 5 bases and J by 1 base, with 11 bases between them. This CDR3 is 14 amino acids long. Germline CDR1 is MDHEN and CDR2 is SYDVKM. Written as DNA, the CDR3 is TGTGCCAGCAGTAGGGGACTGGTCCAAGAGACCCAGTACTTC. It codes for CASSRGLVQETQYF.

The chain joins TRBV7-9 to TRBJ2-7; TRBD1 aligns across 8 bases. Germline CDR1 SEHNR, CDR2 FQNEAQ (reference sequence). With 5 bases clipped from V and 5 bases from J, the junction kept 8 bases outside the gene matches. There are 14 residues in the CDR3. CDR3 region: CASSRWTGQNEQYF. In DNA, the CDR3 is TGTGCCAGCAGCCGGTGGACAGGGCAAAACGAGCAGTACTTC.

This clone has just a few counts. The chain recombines TRBV2 with TRBJ2-1, with D uncertain. The V and J ends lost 7 bases and 3 bases respectively, with 4 bases between them. The CDR3 contains 11 residues. From germline, CDR1 is SNHLY and CDR2 FYNNEI. This CDR3 reads CASTIYNEQFF. As DNA, the CDR3 is TGTGCCAGCACAATCTACAATGAGCAGTTCTTC.

This chain links TRBV6-5 with TRBJ1-6; the match to TRBD1 covers 8 bases. The CDR3 covers 14 residues. Losses at the gene ends were 4 bases for V and 17 bases for J; bases not matched to a gene: 13. The germline CDR1 and CDR2 sequences are MNHEY and SVGAGI. The CDR3 protein is CASSFRDRRGGIHF. The DNA for the CDR3 is TGTGCCAGCAGTTTCCGGGACAGGCGGGGGGGGATCCACTTT.

The gene calls are TRBV7-9 and TRBJ2-5, with 11 bases that match TRBD2. Looked up from germline, CDR1 is SEHNR and CDR2 is FQNEAQ (reference sequence). V lost 5 bases to trimming and J lost 5 bases; unmatched junction nucleotides: 1. The CDR3 covers 13 residues. CDR3 sequence reads: CASSRTSGETQYF. The CDR3 coding sequence is TGTGCCAGCAGCCGGACTAGCGGGGAGACCCAGTACTTC.

The rearrangement links TRBV7-9 to TRBJ1-2, with D unresolved. This CDR3 contains 14 residues. Looked up from germline, CDR1 is SEHNR and CDR2 is FQNEAQ (reference sequence). V lost 4 bases to trimming and J lost 4 bases, with 13 bases between them. In DNA form, the CDR3 reads TGTGCCAGCAGCTCGGGCGGGGAACCCTATGGCTACACCTTC. Translation gives CASSSGGEPYGYTF.

The chain carries TRBV5-1 and TRBJ2-5; 7 bases agree with TRBD1. This CDR3 region has 15 residues. Germline CDR1 SGHRS, CDR2 YFSETQ. The V segment lost 0 bases and the J segment 4 bases; nucleotides outside the gene matches: 6. CDR3 residues: CASSLDGTEGETQYF. CDR3 in DNA: TGCGCCAGCAGCTTGGATGGGACAGAAGGAGAGACCCAGTACTTC.

This chain uses TRBV28 with TRBJ2-1; D ambiguous. The CDR3 has 15 residues. Trimming took 2 bases from V and 7 from J, leaving 15 bases between them. Germline assignment: CDR1 MDHEN and CDR2 SYDVKM. CDR3 sequence (DNA): TGTGCCAGCAGTTTACCAGGTACCCGAAGGAATGAGCAGTTCTTC. As protein: CASSLPGTRRNEQFF.

The CDR3: CASMPGQGHDGYTF. The CDR3 DNA sequence: TGCGCCAGCATGCCGGGACAGGGACATGATGGCTACACCTTC. The rearrangement links TRBV10-2 to TRBJ1-2, with TRBD1 matching over 9 bases. The CDR3 consists of 14 residues. Per germline, CDR1 WSHSY and CDR2 SAAADI. V was pared by 7 bases and J by 6 bases, with 9 bases of the junction left unmatched.

The genes are TRBV9 and TRBJ1-1; D perhaps matches TRBD1 (5 bases). V lost 2 bases and J lost 2, with 16 bases in between. Germline V gene lookup returns CDR1 SGDLS and CDR2 YYNGEE. There are 16 residues in the CDR3. CDR3: CASSVLEGAGNTEAFF. CDR3 DNA: TGTGCCAGCAGCGTTTTAGAAGGGGCCGGAAACACTGAAGCTTTCTTT.

V gene TRBV5-1 combines with J gene TRBJ2-2; 7 bases line up with TRBD1. This CDR3 is built from 15 residues. V lost 4 bases to trimming and J lost 5 bases; unmatched junction nucleotides: 8. CDR1 and CDR2 (germline): SGHRS, YFSETQ. In DNA, the CDR3 is TGCGCCAGCAGCGAGACAGGGCGAGGTACCGGGGAGCTGTTTTTT. Translation: CASSETGRGTGELFF.

Points on this clone: Within the sample, other DNA sequences also encode this same CDR3. The chain joins TRBV28 to TRBJ1-1, with 9 bases identical to TRBD1. The CDR3 sequence is 14 residues long. Germline CDR1 and CDR2: MDHEN and SYDVKM. The junction had 4 bases not matched to a gene; V was cut back by 5 bases and J by 3 bases. CDR3 DNA sequence: TGTGCCAGCAGTCCCGGGACAGGGCACACTGAAGCTTTCTTT. Its translation is CASSPGTGHTEAFF.

The chain joins TRBV5-1 to TRBJ2-5; a weak D match, TRBD2 (5 bases). This CDR3 is built from 15 residues. The V gene lost 4 bases and the J gene lost 7 bases, with 20 bases spanning the gap. The V gene's germline CDR1 is SGHRS and CDR2 YFSETQ. CDR3 nucleotide sequence: TGCGCCAGCAGCCCCCGGACTGCCACGGATGGGACCCAGTACTTC. It is translated as CASSPRTATDGTQYF. Complete variable domain (other parts from reference TRBV5-1 and TRBJ2-5): KAGVTQTPRYLIKTRGQQVTLSCSPISGHRSVSWYQQTPGQGLQFLFEYFSETQRNKGNFPGRFSGRQFSNSRSEMNVSTLELGDSALYLCASSPRTATDGTQYFGPGTRLLVL.

This clone was seen more than once but under ten times. The chain employs TRBV15 and TRBJ2-7; 14 bases line up with TRBD2. This CDR3 spans 17 amino acids. Per the germline V gene, CDR1 is LNHNV and CDR2 is YYDKDF (reference sequence). V trimming: 0 bases; J trimming: 3 bases; junction bases outside the gene matches: 4. The CDR3 sequence: CATSREGGTSGSYEQYF. The CDR3 nucleotides are TGTGCCACCAGCAGAGAAGGTGGGACTAGCGGGAGCTACGAGCAGTACTTC.

The chain uses TRBV5-4 and TRBJ1-6; tentative D call: TRBD1 (5 bases). Trimming took 4 bases from V and 7 from J, leaving 15 bases between them. CDR3 length: 15 residues. Germline V gene lookup returns CDR1 SGHNT and CDR2 YYREEE (reference sequence). CDR3 amino acids: CASSPDTGWNSPLHF. Here the CDR3 DNA reads TGTGCCAGCAGCCCGGACACGGGTTGGAATTCACCCCTCCACTTT.